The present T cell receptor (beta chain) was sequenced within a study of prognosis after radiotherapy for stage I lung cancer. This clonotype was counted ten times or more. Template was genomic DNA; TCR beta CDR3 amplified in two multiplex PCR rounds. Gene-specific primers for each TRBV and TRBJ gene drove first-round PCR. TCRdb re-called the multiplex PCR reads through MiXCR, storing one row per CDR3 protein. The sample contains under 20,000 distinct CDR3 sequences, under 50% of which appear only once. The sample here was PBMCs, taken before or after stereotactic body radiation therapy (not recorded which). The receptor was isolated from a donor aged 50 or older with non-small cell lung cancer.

The CDR3 region has the DNA TGCAGTGCCCGGGGGTTAGGAACCAGCTCCTACAATGAGCAGTTCTTC. This gives the protein CSARGLGTSSYNEQFF. This chain joins TRBV20-1 and TRBJ2-1; the D gene is possibly TRBD2 (6 bases). Germline V gene sequence: CDR1 DFQATT, CDR2 SNEGSKA (reference sequence). The CDR3 contains 16 residues. V was cut by 6 bases and J by 0 bases, with 18 bases left in between.